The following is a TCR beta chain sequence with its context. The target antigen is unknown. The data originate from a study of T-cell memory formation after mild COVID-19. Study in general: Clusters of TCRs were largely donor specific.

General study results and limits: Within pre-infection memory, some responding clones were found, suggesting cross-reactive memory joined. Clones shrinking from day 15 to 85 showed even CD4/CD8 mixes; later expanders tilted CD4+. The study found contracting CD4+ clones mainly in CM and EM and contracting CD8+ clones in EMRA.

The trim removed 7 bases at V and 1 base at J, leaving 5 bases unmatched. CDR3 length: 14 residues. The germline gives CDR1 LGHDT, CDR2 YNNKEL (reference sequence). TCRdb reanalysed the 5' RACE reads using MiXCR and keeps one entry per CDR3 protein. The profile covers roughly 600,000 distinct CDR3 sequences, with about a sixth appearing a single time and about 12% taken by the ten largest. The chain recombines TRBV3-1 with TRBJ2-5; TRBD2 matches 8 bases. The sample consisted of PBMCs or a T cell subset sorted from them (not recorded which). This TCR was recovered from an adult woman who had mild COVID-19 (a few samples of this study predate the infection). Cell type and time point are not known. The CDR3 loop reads CASTPTSGQETQYF. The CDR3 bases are TGTGCCAGCACACCAACTAGCGGCCAAGAGACCCAGTACTTC.